This TCR beta chain was captured by sequencing in a study of CD4+ T cells in melanoma. V gave up 6 bases and J gave up 6 bases; unmatched junction bases: 6. Looked up from germline, CDR1 is MNHEY and CDR2 is SVGAGI. The CDR3 has 14 amino acids. Sequenced by immunoSEQ multiplex PCR; TCRdb stores in-frame clones only, minus some. Among 20,000 to 25,000 clones, around 80% were seen once, and the ten largest hold 9.7%. J is TRBJ1-5 and V is TRBV6-5; 9 bases map to TRBD1. This TCR was recovered from a human donor with melanoma. CDR3 coding DNA: TGTGCCAGCAGCCGAGGGACAGGGACTCAGCCCCAGCATTTT. Protein: CASSRGTGTQPQHF.